This is a list of T cell receptor beta chains from one sample in a study of beta chain features in type 1 diabetes. Only in-frame clones appear in the TCRdb table, and some are missing; sequencing was by immunoSEQ multiplex PCR. The sample records under 850,000 clones, 10% to 15% being singletons. Sequencing input: naive CD4+ T cells from blood. The receptors were gathered from a man between 18 and 29 years old with type 1 diabetes. Each CDR3 is given with its conserved first and last residue. A D gene is named only where the DNA matches it firmly. Some rows have no size entry. The others give once, few or many, or a class for an expanded clone.

.	TRBV30	TRBD1	TRBJ1-4	CAWSPGQGGVDEKLFF	TGTGCCTGGAGTCCGGGACAGGGGGGAGTGGATGAAAAACTGTTTTTT
.	TRBV27	.	TRBJ2-7	CASSHYEQYF	TGTGCCAGCAGTCACTACGAGCAGTACTTC
.	TRBV6-5	.	TRBJ1-2	CAVQIPNYGYTF	TGTGCCGTGCAGATACCTAACTATGGCTACACCTTC
.	TRBV7-3	.	TRBJ2-1	CASSLNPLDNEQFF	TGTGCCAGCAGCTTAAACCCTCTGGACAATGAGCAGTTCTTC
few	TRBV30	.	TRBJ1-5	CAWSLGGGGSNQPQHF	TGTGCCTGGAGCCTTGGCGGGGGCGGGAGCAATCAGCCCCAGCATTTT
few	TRBV5-1	TRBD1	TRBJ2-7	CASRKSQGDLLYEQYF	TGCGCCAGCAGGAAATCTCAGGGGGATCTACTCTACGAGCAGTACTTC
.	TRBV19	.	TRBJ1-1	CASSLGVPSTEAFF	TGTGCCAGTAGTCTCGGTGTCCCCAGCACTGAAGCTTTCTTT
.	TRBV6-6	TRBD1	TRBJ1-3	CASSYSGTGSGNTIYF	TGTGCCAGCAGTTACTCGGGGACAGGATCTGGAAACACCATATATTTT
.	TRBV7-9	.	TRBJ2-3	CASSSGLAITDTQYF	TGTGCCAGCAGCTCGGGACTTGCAATCACAGATACGCAGTATTTT
.	TRBV5-4	TRBD1	TRBJ2-7	CASSLRDRDYEQYF	TGTGCCAGCAGCTTGCGGGACAGGGACTACGAGCAGTACTTC
.	TRBV4-1	.	TRBJ1-1	CASSPRGGATEAFF	TGCGCCAGCAGCCCCCGGGGGGGGGCCACTGAAGCTTTCTTT
.	TRBV5-1	TRBD2	TRBJ2-5	CASSLRGAGEETQYF	TGCGCCAGCAGCTTGAGAGGGGCGGGGGAAGAGACCCAGTACTTC
.	TRBV4-1	.	TRBJ2-4	CASSQVIGPAKNIQYF	TGCGCCAGCAGCCAAGTCATAGGGCCGGCCAAAAACATTCAGTACTTC
few	TRBV19	.	TRBJ1-5	CASSGSKGLGNQPQHF	TGTGCCAGTAGTGGATCGAAGGGGCTGGGCAATCAGCCCCAGCATTTT
few	TRBV4-2	.	TRBJ2-6	CASSQDAWLPSGANVLTF	TGTGCCAGCAGCCAAGATGCATGGTTACCCTCTGGGGCCAACGTCCTGACTTTC
.	TRBV28	.	TRBJ2-1	CASELGGLYNEQFF	TGTGCCAGCGAGCTGGGGGGCCTATACAATGAGCAGTTCTTC
few	TRBV28	.	TRBJ1-4	CASSLRGDGLFF	TGTGCCAGCAGTTTGCGGGGGGACGGGCTGTTTTTT
few	TRBV2	.	TRBJ2-2	CASSEAWPPVGELFF	TGTGCCAGCAGTGAAGCGTGGCCGCCGGTCGGGGAGCTGTTTTTT
once	TRBV10-3	.	TRBJ1-5	CAISGDGSNQPQHF	TGTGCCATCAGTGGGGACGGTAGCAATCAGCCCCAGCATTTT
few	TRBV25-1	TRBD1	TRBJ2-6	CASSEGTGVSGANVLTF	TGTGCCAGCAGTGAAGGGACAGGGGTGTCTGGGGCCAACGTCCTGACTTTC
few	TRBV30	TRBD1	TRBJ1-2	CAWRRTGGALNYTF	TGTGCCTGGAGGAGGACAGGGGGCGCTCTGAACTACACCTTC
few	TRBV2	.	TRBJ2-5	CASSEWTDQETQYF	TGTGCCAGCAGTGAATGGACAGACCAAGAGACCCAGTACTTC
.	TRBV30	TRBD1	TRBJ1-4	CAWSQLRGENEKLFF	TGTGCCTGGAGTCAACTCAGGGGGGAAAATGAAAAACTGTTTTTT
.	TRBV7-7	TRBD1	TRBJ2-7	CASSHGTGEHEQYF	TGTGCTAGCAGTCACGGGACAGGAGAGCACGAGCAGTACTTC
.	TRBV7-6	.	TRBJ2-2	CASSLPLEGANTGELFF	TGTGCCAGCAGCTTACCCCTTGAGGGAGCGAACACCGGGGAGCTGTTTTTT
few	TRBV6-1	.	TRBJ1-1	CASSSRDARYTEAFF	TGTGCCAGCAGTTCCCGGGACGCTAGGTACACTGAAGCTTTCTTT
few	TRBV7-3	TRBD2	TRBJ2-1	CASSLTGLAGWNEQFF	TGTGCCAGCAGCTTAACGGGACTAGCGGGTTGGAATGAGCAGTTCTTC
.	TRBV30	.	TRBJ1-5	CAWSVRGSHNQPQHF	TGTGCCTGGAGTGTAAGGGGATCCCACAATCAGCCCCAGCATTTT
.	TRBV30	.	TRBJ1-2	CAWNMGASNGYTF	TGTGCCTGGAATATGGGGGCGTCTAATGGCTACACCTTC
.	TRBV4-1	.	TRBJ2-7	CASSQDPDSYQLYEQYF	TGCGCCAGCAGCCAAGACCCAGACAGCTATCAACTCTACGAGCAGTACTTC
.	TRBV11-2	.	TRBJ1-5	CASSLGGPHSNQPQHF	TGTGCCAGCAGCTTGGGGGGGCCCCATAGCAATCAGCCCCAGCATTTT
.	TRBV28	.	TRBJ2-1	CASSLSPGQTGNEQFF	TGTGCCAGCAGTTTGTCCCCCGGACAGACGGGAAATGAGCAGTTCTTC
few	TRBV5-1	TRBD1	TRBJ2-2	CASSLAGTGNTGELFF	TGCGCCAGCAGCTTGGCCGGGACAGGGAACACCGGGGAGCTGTTTTTT
.	TRBV14	.	TRBJ2-3	CASSQVVGSSTDTQYF	TGTGCCAGCAGCCAAGTTGTGGGGTCGAGCACAGATACGCAGTATTTT
few	TRBV18	.	TRBJ2-3	CASSPSGGTDTQYF	TGTGCCAGCTCACCTTCGGGCGGCACAGATACGCAGTATTTT
few	TRBV20-1	.	TRBJ1-2	CSADTSDGYTF	TGCAGTGCCGACACAAGTGATGGCTACACCTTC
.	TRBV5-1	.	TRBJ1-1	CASSLEAVPAFF	TGCGCCAGCAGCTTGGAGGCGGTCCCAGCTTTCTTT
.	TRBV19	.	TRBJ1-5	CATTTGPDQPQHF	TGTGCCACCACAACGGGACCCGATCAGCCCCAGCATTTT
.	TRBV2	.	TRBJ1-4	CATRGGSNEKLFF	TGTGCCACCCGGGGCGGTTCAAATGAAAAACTGTTTTTT
few	TRBV7-9	.	TRBJ2-1	CASSFTYDTGSQFF	TGTGCCAGCAGCTTTACCTATGATACAGGGTCCCAGTTCTTC
few	TRBV30	.	TRBJ2-3	CAWSPVLPTDTQYF	TGTGCCTGGAGTCCAGTTTTACCCACAGATACGCAGTATTTT
.	TRBV5-1	.	TRBJ2-3	CASSLVKGHPSTDTQYF	TGCGCCAGCAGCTTGGTAAAAGGACACCCTAGCACAGATACGCAGTATTTT
few	TRBV18	TRBD1	TRBJ2-7	CASSLGGQGSYEQYF	TGTGCCAGCTCACTAGGGGGACAGGGGTCCTACGAGCAGTACTTC
.	TRBV18	TRBD1	TRBJ2-7	CASSPTGGNEQYF	TGTGCCAGCTCACCGACAGGGGGGAACGAGCAGTACTTC
few	TRBV4-1	.	TRBJ1-2	CASSQDWEGINYGYTF	TGCGCCAGCAGCCAAGATTGGGAGGGGATTAACTATGGCTACACCTTC